The 30 T cell receptor beta chains in this list originate from one sample, sequenced in a study of T cell repertoires in cytomegalovirus infection. MiXCR, applied by TCRdb to the reads, yields one record per CDR3 protein. This sample has over 250,000 distinct CDR3 sequences; roughly 26% occur once, and the top ten carry over 11%. The sample consisted of PBMCs. These receptors were taken from a human donor in good health (CMV status not recorded). Some clones in this sample may be carry-over from other donors' samples.

The V gene is TRBV20-1, the J gene TRBJ2-7; D not certain. V lost 3 bases and J lost 0, with 12 bases in between. The CDR3 sequence is 14 residues long. Looked up from germline, CDR1 is DFQATT and CDR2 is SNEGSKA (reference sequence). The CDR3 sequence is CSASRTASSYEQYF. The DNA of the CDR3 is TGCAGTGCTAGCCGGACGGCAAGCTCCTACGAGCAGTACTTC.

This chain uses TRBV29-1 with TRBJ2-7; tentatively, D is TRBD2 (6 bases). The CDR3 covers 11 residues. V lost 6 bases, J lost 5 bases, and 11 bases lay in between. Germline V gene data show CDR1 as SQVTM and CDR2 as ANQGSEA. The CDR3 is CSVGSSNEQYF. The CDR3 nucleotides read TGCAGCGTCGGGAGTAGCAACGAGCAGTACTTC.

This clonotype was detected many times. V gene TRBV28 combines with J gene TRBJ1-5; D not certain. CDR1 and CDR2 from the germline V gene are MDHEN and SYDVKM. Trimming took off 3 bases at V and 4 bases at J, with 13 bases between the two ends. The CDR3 length is 15 residues. DNA for the CDR3: TGTGCCAGCAGTTTGGGGTTTAAGCAGAATCAGCCCCAGCATTTT. It codes for CASSLGFKQNQPQHF.

The chain has TRBV19 and TRBJ1-1, with D perhaps TRBD1 (6 bases). Trimming removed 7 bases at V and 4 bases at J, with 13 bases between. CDR3 length: 13 amino acids. Germline values: CDR1 LNHDA, CDR2 SQIVND (reference sequence). CDR3 amino acids: CASNRGVGTEAFF. The CDR3 DNA follows: TGTGCCAGTAATAGGGGGGTTGGCACTGAAGCTTTCTTT.

The V and J genes are TRBV7-4 and TRBJ2-3; D may correspond to TRBD1 or TRBD2 (5 bases each). V was clipped by 5 bases and J by 1 base, with 13 bases between them. CDR1 SGHVT and CDR2 SQSDAQ come from the germline V gene. This CDR3 has 15 amino acids. The CDR3 loop reads CASSIPGPGTDTQYF. For the CDR3, the DNA is TGTGCCAGCAGCATACCGGGACCGGGCACAGATACGCAGTATTTT. The full variable domain, in which reference TRBV7-4 and TRBJ2-3 provide the parts outside the CDR3, is GAGVSQSPRYKVAKRGRDVALRCDSISGHVTLYWYRQTLGQGSEVLTYSQSDAQRDKSGRPSGRFSAERPERSVSTLKIQRTEQGDSAVYLCASSIPGPGTDTQYFGPGTRLTVL.

This clonotype was observed a single time. V gene TRBV6-5 combines with J gene TRBJ2-4; D may be TRBD1 (5 bases). Trimming took 6 bases from V and 0 from J, leaving 15 bases between them. This CDR3 comprises 16 residues. Germline V CDR1 and CDR2: MNHEY, SVGAGI. The CDR3 nucleotides are TGTGCCAGCAGACGAACGGACACCTTAGCCAAAAACATTCAGTACTTC. This translates into CASRRTDTLAKNIQYF.

DNA of the CDR3: TGTGCCAGCAGTATCCCGGATTTGGGACAGGGGCATGGCTACACCTTC. It yields the protein CASSIPDLGQGHGYTF. The chain joins TRBV28 to TRBJ1-2; 10 nucleotides match TRBD1. Unmatched junction bases numbered 12, after V lost 5 bases and J lost 6 bases. Looked up from germline, CDR1 is MDHEN and CDR2 is SYDVKM. This CDR3 contains 16 residues.

The chain links TRBV19 to TRBJ1-5; D might be TRBD1 (6 bases). Trimming removed 10 bases at V and 2 bases at J, with 18 bases between. The CDR3 has 15 residues. Looked up from germline, CDR1 is LNHDA and CDR2 is SQIVND (reference sequence). The CDR3 DNA follows: TGTGCCACCTCGGCCGAGGACAGCCGCAATCAGCCCCAGCATTTT. Residues: CATSAEDSRNQPQHF.

The chain is built from TRBV28 and TRBJ2-7; TRBD1 might be the D (6 bases). V was cut by 5 bases and J by 9 bases, with 14 bases left in between. Germline V gene data show CDR1 as MDHEN and CDR2 as SYDVKM. The CDR3 is 12 amino acids. The chain's CDR3 is CASSVQGVGQYF. The CDR3 DNA is TGTGCCAGCAGTGTACAGGGAGTTGGGCAGTACTTC.

This clonotype was counted a few times. The chain combines TRBV6-5 with TRBJ1-1; maybe TRBD1 (6 bases). The CDR3 sequence is 13 residues long. Germline loops: CDR1 MNHEY, CDR2 SVGAGI. The V gene lost 6 bases and the J gene lost 3 bases, with 11 bases spanning the gap. CDR3 protein: CASRVQGYTEAFF. CDR3 sequence (DNA): TGTGCCAGCAGGGTACAGGGATACACTGAAGCTTTCTTT.

This clonotype has at least ten counts. The genes are TRBV7-2 and TRBJ2-3; D may be TRBD1 (6 bases). The CDR3 spans 14 residues. The germline V and J ends were trimmed by 5 bases and 4 bases, with 13 bases remaining between them. Per germline, CDR1 SGHTA and CDR2 FQGNSA. The CDR3 loop reads CASSLLTGPDTQYF. The CDR3 region has the DNA TGTGCCAGCAGCCTCCTGACAGGTCCAGATACGCAGTATTTT.

The chain links TRBV7-2 to TRBJ2-7, with 12 bases identical to TRBD2. The CDR3 runs to 17 residues. The V gene's germline CDR1 is SGHTA and CDR2 FQGNSA. V trimming: 5 bases; J trimming: 6 bases; junction bases outside the gene matches: 14. As DNA, the CDR3 is TGTGCCAGCAGCCCGACCGTAACTGGACTAGCGGGACGCGAGCAGTACTTC. Translation: CASSPTVTGLAGREQYF.

The J gene is TRBJ1-2, the V gene TRBV28; maybe TRBD1 (5 bases). This CDR3 region has 12 residues. The germline gives CDR1 MDHEN, CDR2 SYDVKM. V lost 8 bases to trimming and J lost 3 bases, with 10 bases between them. The CDR3 reads CASPGHDYGYTF. For the CDR3, the DNA is TGTGCCAGCCCGGGGCACGACTATGGCTACACCTTC.

This clonotype has a handful of counts. The CDR3 spells CASRTGQVTIRNQPQHF. The CDR3 DNA is TGTGCCAGCAGAACCGGACAGGTGACGATTCGGAATCAGCCCCAGCATTTT. This rearrangement joins TRBV28 to TRBJ1-5, with TRBD1 identical over 7 bases. Germline lookup yields CDR1 MDHEN and CDR2 SYDVKM. After removal of 6 bases from V and 4 bases from J, the junction contained 15 bases not matched to a gene. The length of the CDR3 is 17 residues.

This clonotype occurred a few times. CDR3 sequence: CASSPLADSTTDTQYF. Written as DNA, the CDR3 is TGTGCCAGCAGTCCCCTGGCGGATTCCACCACAGATACGCAGTATTTT. The rearrangement joins TRBV5-5 to TRBJ2-3; D remains unclear. CDR1 and CDR2 from the germline V gene are SGHKS and YYEKEE (reference sequence). The CDR3 has 16 amino acids. The V end lost 5 bases, the J end lost 2 bases, and 18 bases lay between the germline ends.

A few counts support this clonotype. The CDR3 nucleotides are TGTGCCAGCAGTCTGACAGGGGGCGACACCGGGGAGCTGTTTTTT. Its protein is CASSLTGGDTGELFF. The V and J genes are TRBV6-6 and TRBJ2-2; 10 positions agree with TRBD1. The germline gives CDR1 MNHNY, CDR2 SVGAGI (reference sequence). This CDR3 comprises 15 residues. After removal of 5 bases from V and 3 bases from J, the junction contained 3 bases not matched to a gene.

The rearrangement links TRBV28 to TRBJ2-1, with 13 positions matching TRBD2. CDR1 and CDR2 from the germline V gene are MDHEN and SYDVKM. The V and J ends lost 5 bases and 6 bases, in that order; junction bases with no gene match: 13. The CDR3 has 18 amino acids. The CDR3, as DNA: TGTGCCAGCAGTACAGGGCCCCCGGGACTAGCGGGGCCCAATGAGCAGTTCTTC. This sequence encodes CASSTGPPGLAGPNEQFF.

This chain links TRBV7-6 with TRBJ2-7; D remains ambiguous. Between the trimmed V and J ends, which lost 2 bases and 1 base, there was a span of 6 bases. Germline-derived CDR1 and CDR2 are SGHVS and FNYEAQ. This CDR3 region has 13 residues. The CDR3 is CASSLSTSYEQYF. Here the CDR3 DNA reads TGTGCCAGCAGCTTATCGACTTCCTACGAGCAGTACTTC.

As for this clonotype: A much larger clone sits a single nucleotide away, making a read error possible. The J gene is TRBJ2-1, the V gene TRBV7-2; D is ambiguous. The DNA end is more similar to TRBJ2-7, so the J call may be wrong. CDR1 is SGHTA, CDR2 FQGNSA, per germline. This CDR3 has 13 residues. The CDR3 sequence is CASTLPIYNEQYF. The CDR3 DNA reads TGTGCCAGCACCTTACCAATCTACAATGAGCAGTACTTC.

About this clonotype itself: A much larger clone lies one base from this, so it may be a read error. V usage is TRBV19 and J usage is TRBJ2-3; 9 bases agree with TRBD1. Germline-derived CDR1 and CDR2 are LNHDA and SQIVND (reference sequence). V lost 4 bases and J lost 9; bases outside the gene matches: 8. CDR3 size: 14 residues. In nucleotides, the CDR3 is TGTGCCAGTAGTACCCGGACAGGGGAAAAGACGCAGTATTTT. It encodes CASSTRTGEKTQYF.

The rearrangement joins TRBV23-1 to TRBJ1-1; D remains ambiguous. TRBV23-1 is placed among ORFs of uncertain function. The CDR3 is 11 amino acids. V was shortened by 6 bases and J by 7 bases, with 9 bases between the two germline ends. The CDR3 region is CASSPDCEAFF. CDR3 in DNA: TGCGCCAGCAGCCCTGACTGTGAAGCTTTCTTT.

This clonotype was observed many times. V and J are TRBV12-3 or TRBV12-4 and TRBJ1-1; 10 nucleotides align to TRBD1. V lost 4 bases, J lost 5 bases, and 7 bases stayed unmatched. CDR3 length: 15 residues. The CDR3 region is CASSWDRGVMTEAFF. In DNA, the CDR3 is TGTGCCAGCAGTTGGGACAGGGGCGTTATGACTGAAGCTTTCTTT.

The chain carries TRBV6-2 or TRBV6-3 and TRBJ2-1; 8 positions agree with TRBD1. The V gene's germline CDR1 is MNHEY and CDR2 SVGEGT. Losses at the gene ends were 5 bases for V and 6 bases for J; bases not matched to a gene: 3. The CDR3 has 13 amino acids. The CDR3 sequence is CASSAGTGNEQFF. CDR3 in DNA: TGTGCCAGCAGTGCCGGGACAGGCAATGAGCAGTTCTTC.

This clonotype was counted at least ten times. This chain links TRBV7-9 with TRBJ2-2; perhaps TRBD2 as D (5 bases). The CDR3 is made up of 18 amino acids. Between the trimmed V and J ends, which lost 2 bases and 5 bases, there was a span of 21 bases. Germline CDR1 and CDR2: SEHNR and FQNEAQ (reference sequence). The CDR3 reads CASSLSFGRGSWTGELFF. The DNA for the CDR3 is TGTGCCAGCAGCTTAAGTTTCGGTCGGGGAAGTTGGACCGGGGAGCTGTTTTTT. The full variable domain, in which reference TRBV7-9 and TRBJ2-2 provide the parts outside the CDR3, is DTGVSQNPRHKITKRGQNVTFRCDPISEHNRLYWYRQTLGQGPEFLTYFQNEAQLEKSRLLSDRFSAERPKGSFSTLEIQRTEQGDSAMYLCASSLSFGRGSWTGELFFGEGSRLTVL.

The sample holds many counts of this clonotype. This chain joins TRBV7-9 and TRBJ2-7; weak D call: TRBD2 (6 bases). The germline gives CDR1 SEHNR, CDR2 FQNEAQ (reference sequence). The CDR3 has 17 amino acids. V lost 5 bases to trimming and J lost 6 bases, with 26 bases between them. As DNA, the CDR3 is TGTGCCAGCAGCCCTCCTCGTAGCGGAGGCCCCAGAGGCGAGCAGTACTTC. This gives the protein CASSPPRSGGPRGEQYF.

This chain connects TRBV28 to TRBJ1-5; no reliable D call. The CDR3 length is 11 residues. Looked up from germline, CDR1 is MDHEN and CDR2 is SYDVKM. V gave up 6 bases and J gave up 9 bases, with 9 bases separating them. The CDR3 reads CASSQEGPQHF. The CDR3 coding sequence is TGTGCCAGCAGCCAGGAGGGGCCCCAGCATTTT.

The V gene is TRBV28, the J gene TRBJ1-1; TRBD1 matches 8 bases. The V segment lost 8 bases and the J segment 6 bases; nucleotides outside the gene matches: 14. The CDR3 length is 15 residues. Per the germline V gene, CDR1 is MDHEN and CDR2 is SYDVKM. CDR3 amino acids: CASFGRPAGQAEAFF. CDR3 DNA: TGTGCCAGCTTCGGGAGGCCCGCGGGACAGGCTGAAGCTTTCTTT.

The chain has TRBV6-5 and TRBJ2-3; TRBD2 matches at 9 bases. Germline trimming cut 2 bases from V and 5 bases from J; bases unmatched to any gene: 8. CDR3 length: 16 residues. Germline-derived CDR1 and CDR2 are MNHEY and SVGAGI. CDR3 sequence reads: CASSYQIAGDLDTQYF. As DNA, the CDR3 is TGTGCCAGCAGTTACCAGATAGCGGGGGACCTAGATACGCAGTATTTT.

This clonotype was recorded only once. The chain has TRBV19 and TRBJ1-2; tentatively, D is TRBD1 (6 bases). V lost 8 bases and J lost 0, with 16 bases in between. Germline V gene sequence: CDR1 LNHDA, CDR2 SQIVND (reference sequence). There are 15 residues in the CDR3. CDR3 amino acids: CASGKTGPPNYGYTF. CDR3 DNA sequence: TGTGCCAGTGGAAAAACAGGGCCTCCTAACTATGGCTACACCTTC.

This clonotype was observed a handful of times. The CDR3 DNA is TGTGCCAGCAGCTTAAAACATAACTATGGCTACACCTTC. It is translated as CASSLKHNYGYTF. The rearrangement joins TRBV7-8 to TRBJ1-2; unclear D gene. The CDR3 extends over 13 amino acids. Germline CDR1 SGHVS, CDR2 FQNEAQ. Deletions cut 2 bases from V and 1 base from J, with 5 bases between.